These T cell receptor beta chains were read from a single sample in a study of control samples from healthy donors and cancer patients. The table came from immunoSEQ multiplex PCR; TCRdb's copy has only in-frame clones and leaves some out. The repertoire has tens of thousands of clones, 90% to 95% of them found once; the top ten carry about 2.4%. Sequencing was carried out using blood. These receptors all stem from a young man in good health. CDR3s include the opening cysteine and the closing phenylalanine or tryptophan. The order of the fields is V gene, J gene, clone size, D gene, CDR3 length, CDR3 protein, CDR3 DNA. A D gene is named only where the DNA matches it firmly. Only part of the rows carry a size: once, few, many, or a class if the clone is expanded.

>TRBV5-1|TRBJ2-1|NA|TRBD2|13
CASSFDSGRNQFF
TGCGCCAGCAGCTTTGATAGCGGGAGGAACCAGTTCTTC
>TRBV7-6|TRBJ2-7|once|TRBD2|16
CASSSGTSLSSYEQYF
TGTGCCAGCAGCTCCGGGACTAGCCTCAGCTCCTACGAGCAGTACTTC
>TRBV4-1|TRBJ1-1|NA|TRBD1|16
CASSLQGSGGNTEAFF
TGCGCCAGCAGCCTACAGGGGTCTGGCGGGAACACTGAAGCTTTCTTT
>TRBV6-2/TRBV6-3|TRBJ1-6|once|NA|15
CASSDGPSRGSPLHF
TGTGCCAGCAGCGATGGACCCTCGCGAGGATCACCCCTCCACTTT
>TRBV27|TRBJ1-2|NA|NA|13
CASSLQGRDGYTF
TGTGCCAGCAGTTTACAGGGGCGGGATGGCTACACCTTC
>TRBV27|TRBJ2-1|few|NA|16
CASSFLQGLSYNEQFF
TGTGCCAGCAGTTTCCTACAGGGCCTCTCCTACAATGAGCAGTTCTTC
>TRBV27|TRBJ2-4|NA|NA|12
CASRQVGDIQYF
TGTGCCAGCAGACAGGTCGGAGACATTCAGTACTTC
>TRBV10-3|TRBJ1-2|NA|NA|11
CAAGEDYGYTF
TGTGCCGCAGGGGAGGACTATGGCTACACCTTC
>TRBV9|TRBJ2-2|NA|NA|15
CASQRDSRTPGELFF
TGTGCCTCCCAACGGGACTCCCGAACACCGGGGGAGCTGTTTTTT
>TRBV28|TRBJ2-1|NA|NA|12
CASSPEVHEQFF
TGTGCCAGCAGCCCGGAAGTCCATGAGCAGTTCTTC
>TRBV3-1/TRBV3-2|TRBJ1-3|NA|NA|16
CASSVTGTLFANTIYF
TGTGCCAGCAGCGTTACCGGGACGTTGTTTGCAAACACCATATATTTT
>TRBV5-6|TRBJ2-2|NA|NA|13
CASSLAVTGELFF
TGTGCCAGCAGCTTGGCGGTGACCGGGGAGCTGTTTTTT
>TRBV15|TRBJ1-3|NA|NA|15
CATSGAGRPGNTIYF
TGTGCCACCAGCGGGGCGGGGCGGCCTGGAAACACCATATATTTT
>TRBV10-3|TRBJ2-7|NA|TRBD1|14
CAISLSTGSYEQYF
TGTGCCATCAGCCTTTCGACAGGGTCCTACGAGCAGTACTTC
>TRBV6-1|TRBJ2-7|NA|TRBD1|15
CASSEVLQGTYEQYF
TGTGCCAGCAGTGAAGTTTTACAGGGGACCTACGAGCAGTACTTC
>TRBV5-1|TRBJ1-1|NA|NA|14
CASSPGTLNTEAFF
TGCGCCAGCAGCCCGGGGACATTGAACACTGAAGCTTTCTTT